This T cell receptor beta chain was sequenced during a study of T cell responses to AZD1222 COVID-19 vaccine. Findings and limits, study-wide: Vaccine-associated CD4 TCRs ranged over spike, dominating at 160-218 and 743-854. The donor cohort was predominantly white British with a female majority, and clonal diversity may have been underestimated. Repertoire sampling happened only post peak T cell response. Two AZD1222 administrations were followed by greater Spike-specific TCR breadth and depth.

A remark on this clone: Its antigen is not identified.

Using immunoSEQ multiplex PCR, the repertoire was profiled, and TCRdb retains in-frame clones only, with some absent. Of around 18,000 clones listed, roughly 76% are singletons. This CDR3 has 13 amino acids. CDR1 and CDR2 from the germline V gene are MNHEY and SMNVEV (reference sequence). The V gene lost 0 bases and the J gene lost 4 bases, with 6 bases spanning the gap. The rearrangement links TRBV27 to TRBJ1-1, with D possibly TRBD1 on 5 matching bases. The starting material was peripheral blood, obtained 28 days after the second AZD1222 dose. This receptor was taken from an adult who received the AZD1222 COVID-19 vaccine. DNA for the CDR3: TGTGCCAGCAGTTTATCGGGGGTCACTGAAGCTTTCTTT. Translating gives CASSLSGVTEAFF.